The next 9 T cell receptor beta chains were all read from a single sample in a study of blood T cells in healthy people across ages. For the second PCR, which ran for 7 to 11 cycles, a sample-barcoded 5' primer and a J-beta primer mix were used. MiXCR, applied by TCRdb to the 5' RACE reads, yields one record per CDR3 protein. The data contain around 2 million distinct CDR3 sequences, roughly two fifths of them seen just once; the ten biggest clones take up 23%. Material for sequencing was blood. The receptors were gathered from a human donor in good health.

The chain employs TRBV6-2 or TRBV6-3 and TRBJ1-2; 8 bases line up with TRBD1. Germline-derived CDR1 and CDR2 are MNHEY and SVGEGT. J gave up 5 bases and V 4 bases, and 9 bases lay outside the gene matches. This CDR3 has 15 residues. The CDR3 DNA reads as TGTGCCAGCAGTTTCTACCCAGGGGGCGGATATGGCTACACCTTC. It encodes CASSFYPGGGYGYTF.

The V call is TRBV7-2, the J call TRBJ1-6, with D maybe TRBD1 (6 bases). Germline lookup yields CDR1 SGHTA and CDR2 FQGNSA. The CDR3 spans 15 residues. With 0 bases removed from V and 6 bases from J, the gap between germline ends came to 9 bases. CDR3 region: CASSLASGANSPLHF. CDR3 nucleotide sequence: TGTGCCAGCAGCTTAGCCTCGGGGGCTAATTCACCCCTCCACTTT. Variable domain in full (rest from reference TRBV7-2 and TRBJ1-6): GAGVSQSPSNKVTEKGKDVELRCDPISGHTALYWYRQSLGQGLEFLIYFQGNSAPDKSGLPSDRFSAERTGGSVSTLTIQRTQQEDSAVYLCASSLASGANSPLHFGNGTRLTVT.

This clonotype was found a few times. The J gene is TRBJ2-5, the V gene TRBV7-3; 9 bases align to TRBD1. Per the germline V gene, CDR1 is SGHTA and CDR2 is FQGTGA. The V gene end was trimmed by 4 bases and the J gene end by 5 bases; junction bases not matched to a gene: 8. The length of the CDR3 is 15 residues. The CDR3 sequence is CASSSTGGFTETQYF. CDR3 nucleotides: TGTGCCAGCAGCTCCACAGGGGGCTTTACGGAGACCCAGTACTTC. Combining the CDR3 with reference TRBV7-3 and TRBJ2-5 gives the whole variable domain GAGVSQTPSNKVTEKGKYVELRCDPISGHTALYWYRQSLGQGPEFLIYFQGTGAADDSGLPNDRFFAVRPEGSVSTLKIQRTERGDSAVYLCASSSTGGFTETQYFGPGTRLLVL.

Of note for this clonotype: One junction end does not reproduce the germline sequence, and a read error may be involved. The rearrangement links TRBV7-3 to TRBJ2-5, with unresolved D. CDR3 length equals 13 residues. Per germline, CDR1 SGHTA and CDR2 FQGTGA. The CDR3 DNA sequence: TGTGCCAGCAGCTTAACCAGGAAGGAGACCCAGCACTTC. Translating it yields CASSLTRKETQHF.

The rearrangement links TRBV9 to TRBJ2-5, with 12 positions matching TRBD2. The CDR3 has 16 amino acids. Germline lookup yields CDR1 SGDLS and CDR2 YYNGEE. V shed 1 base and J 6 bases; nucleotides not matched to a gene: 7. The CDR3 DNA follows: TGTGCCAGCAGCGTAAGCCCTAGCGGGGGGGCAAAGACCCAGTACTTC. Amino acid sequence: CASSVSPSGGAKTQYF.

As DNA, the CDR3 is TGTGCCAGCAGCTTCTCTGGGACAGGGGGCGGCGGCTACACCTTC. It yields the protein CASSFSGTGGGGYTF. The chain employs TRBV7-2 and TRBJ1-2, with 12 bases lining up with TRBD1. The junction had 7 bases not matched to a gene; V was cut back by 3 bases and J by 8 bases. CDR3 size: 15 residues. Germline V CDR1 and CDR2: SGHTA, FQGNSA.

In DNA form, the CDR3 reads TGTGCCATCAGTGGGGGACAGGGGTACAGCACAGATACGCAGTATTTT. It yields the protein CAISGGQGYSTDTQYF. V is TRBV10-3 and J is TRBJ2-3; 10 bases match TRBD1. J lost 0 bases, V lost 4 bases, and 4 bases had no gene match. Germline V CDR1 and CDR2: ENHRY, SYGVKD. The CDR3 covers 16 residues.

This clonotype appeared many times. The chain is built from TRBV6-2 or TRBV6-3 and TRBJ1-2; TRBD1 agrees at 7 bases. This CDR3 region has 15 residues. Germline V lookup: CDR1 MNHEY, CDR2 SVGEGT. The trim removed 6 bases at V and 10 bases at J, leaving 17 bases unmatched. CDR3 bases: TGTGCCAGCAGCCCGTCCAACAGGGACAGAGTCGACTACACCTTC. It encodes CASSPSNRDRVDYTF.

The V call is TRBV5-1, the J call TRBJ2-7; 8 bases fit TRBD1. With 4 bases clipped from V and 1 base from J, the junction kept 13 bases outside the gene matches. CDR3 size: 17 residues. The germline V gene encodes CDR1 SGHRS and CDR2 YFSETQ. CDR3 coding DNA: TGCGCCAGCAGCCCATTTGGTGAGCAGGGGGCTTCCTACGAGCAGTACTTC. It codes for CASSPFGEQGASYEQYF.